These T cell receptor beta chains were read from a single sample in a study of cytomegalovirus exposure and HLA in healthy donors. Clones were sequenced by immunoSEQ multiplex PCR, and TCRdb holds only the in-frame ones, with some missing. The sample holds about 100,000 clones, less than 85% seen once. Source material: PBMCs. These receptors originate from a woman aged 55-75 years in good health and CMV-seropositive. Both conserved end residues are part of each CDR3.

v_gene	j_gene	CDR3aa
TRBV7-7	TRBJ2-1	CASSLASGSGNEQFF
TRBV28	TRBJ2-7	CASSLRSGRLHSYEQYF
TRBV18	TRBJ2-7	CASSPDRGEQYF
TRBV11-2	TRBJ2-2	CASSLDGYNTGELFF
TRBV7-9	TRBJ2-7	CASSLVRAPAYEQYF
TRBV19	TRBJ1-1	CASSVVLNTEAFF
TRBV30	TRBJ1-2	CAWSQGQAQSYTF
TRBV10-3	TRBJ2-1	CAIRTSATEQFF
TRBV7-9	TRBJ1-5	CASSLVDFLDSRGNQPQHF
TRBV19	TRBJ2-7	CASSISGQGAYEQYF
TRBV5-8	TRBJ1-1	CASSLAKGVTGENTEAFF
TRBV6-5	TRBJ1-3	CASSLARSVNTIYF